This TCR beta chain was identified during a study of cytomegalovirus exposure and HLA in healthy donors. Nominal health characterized the donors when sampled, though unrecorded immune exposures were likely. This PCR relied on a set of 60 Vbeta primers and 13 Jbeta primers. Using immunoSEQ multiplex PCR, the repertoire was profiled, and TCRdb retains in-frame clones only, with some absent. The table has around 180,000 clones, more than 80% seen once. Germline CDR1 and CDR2: SGHTA and FQGTGA. Unmatched junction bases numbered 5, after V lost 2 bases and J lost 6 bases. The CDR3 length is 16 residues. The sequence was collected from a male donor in good health and CMV-seronegative. V usage is TRBV7-3 and J usage is TRBJ2-3; TRBD2 matches 13 bases. The sequencing input was PBMCs. CDR3 coding DNA: TGTGCCAGCAGCTTAGGACTAGCGGGGGCCGGGGATACGCAGTATTTT. Translation gives CASSLGLAGAGDTQYF.